Reported below is one T cell receptor beta chain. Its antigen is undetermined. The TCR beta libraries were generated through quantitative 5'-RACE incorporating molecular barcodes. TCRdb independently ran MiXCR on the 5' RACE reads; one entry per CDR3 protein. The data hold approximately 110,000 distinct CDR3 sequences, with around 24% observed a single time. The record originates from a study of CD8 T cells in ankylosing spondylitis. Findings of the study overall: Roughly eight highly homologous variants formed a TCR beta motif that appeared characteristic of ankylosing spondylitis blood. Disease-linked clones, CD8+, were relatively rare in peripheral blood. The clones that were linked to disease were reported to be significantly enriched in matched synovial fluid samples from ankylosing spondylitis patients.

The V gene lost 6 bases and the J gene lost 4 bases, with 18 bases spanning the gap. The CDR3 totals 14 residues. CDR1 and CDR2 (germline): DFQATT, SNEGSKA (reference sequence). This chain connects TRBV20-1 to TRBJ1-2; D possibly corresponds to TRBD1 (6 bases). The source material was synovial fluid, either unsorted or a sorted T cell fraction (not recorded which). This clonotype originated in a male donor with ankylosing spondylitis. This CDR3 is CSALTETGAYGYTF. The CDR3 DNA reads TGCAGTGCCCTTACCGAGACAGGAGCCTATGGCTACACCTTC.